This T cell receptor (beta chain) derives from a study of blood T cell repertoires in COVID-19. Background on the study: In each case, the material was cDNA or gDNA derived from T cells, B-cell-depleted T cells, or PBMCs.

V lost 4 bases and J 7 bases, leaving 26 bases between the germline ends. The CDR3 runs 18 residues. From germline, CDR1 is SGHDT and CDR2 YYEEEE. Sequencing was performed with immunoSEQ multiplex PCR; in TCRdb, only in-frame clones are kept and a portion is missing. The sample yields about 160,000 clones, approximately 91% seen once. This receptor was taken from a man between 18 and 29 years old with acute or convalescent COVID-19. The chain uses TRBV5-6 and TRBJ2-2; D possibly corresponds to TRBD1 (6 bases). Sequenced input: peripheral blood. CDR3 protein: CASSDSGVKVGLGGELFF. In DNA form, the CDR3 reads TGTGCCAGCAGCGACTCAGGGGTGAAGGTCGGACTCGGCGGGGAGCTGTTTTTT. Together with reference TRBV5-6 and TRBJ2-2, the CDR3 gives the full variable domain: DAGVTQSPTHLIKTRGQQVTLRCSPKSGHDTVSWYQQALGQGPQFIFQYYEEEERQRGNFPDRFSGHQFPNYSSELNVNALLLGDSALYLCASSDSGVKVGLGGELFFGEGSRLTVL.